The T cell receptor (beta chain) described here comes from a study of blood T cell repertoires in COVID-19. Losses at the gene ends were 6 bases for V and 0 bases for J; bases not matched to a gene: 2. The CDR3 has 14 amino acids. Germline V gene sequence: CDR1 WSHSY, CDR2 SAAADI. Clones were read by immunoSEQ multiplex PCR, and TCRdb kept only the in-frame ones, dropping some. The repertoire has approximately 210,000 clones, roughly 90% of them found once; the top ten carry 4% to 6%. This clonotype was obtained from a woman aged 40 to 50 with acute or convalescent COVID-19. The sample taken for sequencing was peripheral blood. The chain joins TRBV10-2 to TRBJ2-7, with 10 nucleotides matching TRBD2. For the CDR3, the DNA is TGCGCCAGCAGGGCTAGCGGGAGCTCCTACGAGCAGTACGTC. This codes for CASRASGSSYEQYV.